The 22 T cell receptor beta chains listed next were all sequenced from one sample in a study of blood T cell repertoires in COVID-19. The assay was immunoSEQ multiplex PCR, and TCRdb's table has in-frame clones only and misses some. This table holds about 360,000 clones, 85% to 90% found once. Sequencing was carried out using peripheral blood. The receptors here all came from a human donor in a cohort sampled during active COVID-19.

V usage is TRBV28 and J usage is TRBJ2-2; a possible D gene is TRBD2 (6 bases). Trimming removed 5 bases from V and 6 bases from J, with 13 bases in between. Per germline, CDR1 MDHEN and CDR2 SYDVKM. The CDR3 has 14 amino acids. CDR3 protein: CASSPDGRAGELFF. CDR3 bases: TGTGCCAGCAGTCCCGACGGGAGAGCCGGGGAGCTGTTTTTT.

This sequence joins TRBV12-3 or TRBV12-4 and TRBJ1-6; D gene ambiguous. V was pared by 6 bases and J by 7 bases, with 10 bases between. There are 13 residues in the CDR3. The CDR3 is CASSPQSNSPLHF. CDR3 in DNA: TGTGCCAGCAGCCCTCAGTCCAATTCACCCCTCCACTTT.

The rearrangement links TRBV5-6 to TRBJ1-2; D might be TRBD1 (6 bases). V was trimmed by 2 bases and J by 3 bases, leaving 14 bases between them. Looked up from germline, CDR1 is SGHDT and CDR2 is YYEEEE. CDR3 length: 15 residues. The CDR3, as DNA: TGTGCCAGCAGCTTCCCACAGGGCCCGGACTATGGCTACACCTTC. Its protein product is CASSFPQGPDYGYTF.

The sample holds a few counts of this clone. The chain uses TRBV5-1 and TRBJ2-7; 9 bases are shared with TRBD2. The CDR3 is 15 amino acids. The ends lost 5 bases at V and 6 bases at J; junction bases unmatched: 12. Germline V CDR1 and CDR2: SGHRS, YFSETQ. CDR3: CASRVEPGLAFEQYF. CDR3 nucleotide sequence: TGCGCCAGCAGGGTTGAGCCGGGACTAGCTTTCGAGCAGTACTTC.

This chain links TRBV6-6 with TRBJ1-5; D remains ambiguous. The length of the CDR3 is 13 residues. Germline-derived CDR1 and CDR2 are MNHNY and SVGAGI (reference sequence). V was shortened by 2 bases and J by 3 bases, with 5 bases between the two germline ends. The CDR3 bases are TGTGCCAGCAGTTACGCAGACAATCAGCCCCAGCATTTT. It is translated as CASSYADNQPQHF.

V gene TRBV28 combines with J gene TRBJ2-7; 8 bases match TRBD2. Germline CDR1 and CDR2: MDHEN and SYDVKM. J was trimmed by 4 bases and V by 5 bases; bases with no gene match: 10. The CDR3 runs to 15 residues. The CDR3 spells CASSPLAGGHYEQYF. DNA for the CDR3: TGTGCCAGCAGTCCCCTGGCGGGAGGCCATTACGAGCAGTACTTC.

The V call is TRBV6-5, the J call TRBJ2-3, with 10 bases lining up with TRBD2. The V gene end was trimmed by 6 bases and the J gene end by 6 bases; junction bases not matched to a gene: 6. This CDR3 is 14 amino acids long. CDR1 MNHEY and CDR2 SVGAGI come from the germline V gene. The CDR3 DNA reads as TGTGCCAGCAGACCCGGACTAGCGGTGGATACGCAGTATTTT. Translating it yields CASRPGLAVDTQYF.

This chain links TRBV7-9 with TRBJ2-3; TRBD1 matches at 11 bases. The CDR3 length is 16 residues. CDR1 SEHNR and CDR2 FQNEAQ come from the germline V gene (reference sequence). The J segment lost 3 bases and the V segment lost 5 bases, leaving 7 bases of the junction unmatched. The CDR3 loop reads CASSPGTGGWTDTQYF. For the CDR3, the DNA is TGTGCCAGCAGCCCCGGGACAGGGGGTTGGACAGATACGCAGTATTTT.

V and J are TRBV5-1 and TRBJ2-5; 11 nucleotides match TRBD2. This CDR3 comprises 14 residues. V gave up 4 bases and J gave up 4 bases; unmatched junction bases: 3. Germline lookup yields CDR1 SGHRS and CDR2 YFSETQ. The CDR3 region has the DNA TGCGCCAGCAGCAGGGGGACTAGCGGAGAGACCCAGTACTTC. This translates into CASSRGTSGETQYF.

The CDR3 reads CASSPDGIYEQYF. The CDR3 DNA is TGTGCCAGCAGCCCGGACGGGATCTACGAGCAGTACTTC. The V call is TRBV5-4, the J call TRBJ2-7; D is perhaps TRBD2 (5 bases). Germline values: CDR1 SGHNT, CDR2 YYREEE (reference sequence). V was shortened by 4 bases and J by 3 bases, with 11 bases between the two germline ends. CDR3 size: 13 residues. Complete variable domain (other parts from reference TRBV5-4 and TRBJ2-7): ETGVTQSPTHLIKTRGQQVTLRCSSQSGHNTVSWYQQALGQGPQFIFQYYREEENGRGNFPPRFSGLQFPNYSSELNVNALELDDSALYLCASSPDGIYEQYFGPGTRLTVT.

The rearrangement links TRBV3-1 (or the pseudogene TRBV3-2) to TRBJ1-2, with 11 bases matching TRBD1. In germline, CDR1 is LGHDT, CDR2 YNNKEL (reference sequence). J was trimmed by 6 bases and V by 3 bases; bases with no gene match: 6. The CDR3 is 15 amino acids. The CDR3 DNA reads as TGTGCCAGCAGCCAGTGGACAGGGGGCAAAGATGGCTACACCTTC. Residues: CASSQWTGGKDGYTF.

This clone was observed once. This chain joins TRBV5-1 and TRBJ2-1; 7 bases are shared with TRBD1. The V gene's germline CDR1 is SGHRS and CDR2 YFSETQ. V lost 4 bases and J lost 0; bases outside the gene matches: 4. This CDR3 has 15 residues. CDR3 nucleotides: TGCGCCAGCAGCGTAGGACAGGCCTCCTACAATGAGCAGTTCTTC. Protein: CASSVGQASYNEQFF.

In DNA, the CDR3 is TGCAGTGCTAGTGGGACAGATTCCACTGAAGCTTTCTTT. Its translation: CSASGTDSTEAFF. The J gene is TRBJ1-1, the V gene TRBV20-1; TRBD1 matches 7 bases. Unmatched junction bases numbered 5, after V lost 3 bases and J lost 4 bases. The CDR3 has 13 residues. Germline V lookup: CDR1 DFQATT, CDR2 SNEGSKA (reference sequence).

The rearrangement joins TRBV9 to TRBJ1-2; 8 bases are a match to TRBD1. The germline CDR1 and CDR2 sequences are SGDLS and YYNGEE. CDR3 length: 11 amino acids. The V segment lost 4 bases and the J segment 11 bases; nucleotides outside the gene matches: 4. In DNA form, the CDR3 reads TGTGCCAGCAGCAGGGGACAGGCATACACCTTC. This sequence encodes CASSRGQAYTF.

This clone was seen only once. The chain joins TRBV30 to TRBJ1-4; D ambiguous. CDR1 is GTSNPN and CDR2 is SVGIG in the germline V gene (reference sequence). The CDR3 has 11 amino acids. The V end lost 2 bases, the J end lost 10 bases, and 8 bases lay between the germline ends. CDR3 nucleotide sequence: TGTGCCTGGAGTCCTCCGGGAAAACTGTTTTTT. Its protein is CAWSPPGKLFF. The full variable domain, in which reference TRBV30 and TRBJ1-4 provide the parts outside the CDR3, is SQTIHQWPATLVQPVGSPLSLECTVEGTSNPNLYWYRQAAGRGLQLLFYSVGIGQISSEVPQNLSASRPQDRQFILSSKKLLLSDSGFYLCAWSPPGKLFFGSGTQLSVL.

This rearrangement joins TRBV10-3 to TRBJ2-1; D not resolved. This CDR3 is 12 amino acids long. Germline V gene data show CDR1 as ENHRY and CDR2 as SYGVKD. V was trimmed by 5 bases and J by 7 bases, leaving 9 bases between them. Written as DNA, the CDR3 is TGTGCCATCAGTAGACTCGGGAATGAGCAGTTCTTC. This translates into CAISRLGNEQFF.

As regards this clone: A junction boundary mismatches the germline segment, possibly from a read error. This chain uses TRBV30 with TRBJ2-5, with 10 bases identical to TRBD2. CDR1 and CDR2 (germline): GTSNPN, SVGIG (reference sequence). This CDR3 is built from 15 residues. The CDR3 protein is CAWRQPSGGRESQYF. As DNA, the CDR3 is TGTGCCTGGAGGCAACCTAGCGGGGGTAGAGAGTCCCAGTACTTC.

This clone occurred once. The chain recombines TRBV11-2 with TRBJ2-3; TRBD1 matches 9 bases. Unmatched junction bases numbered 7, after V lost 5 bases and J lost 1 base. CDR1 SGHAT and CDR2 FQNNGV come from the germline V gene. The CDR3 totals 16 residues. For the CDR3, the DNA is TGTGCCAGCAGCCTCCTAAGGGACAGGGGCACAGATACGCAGTATTTT. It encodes CASSLLRDRGTDTQYF.

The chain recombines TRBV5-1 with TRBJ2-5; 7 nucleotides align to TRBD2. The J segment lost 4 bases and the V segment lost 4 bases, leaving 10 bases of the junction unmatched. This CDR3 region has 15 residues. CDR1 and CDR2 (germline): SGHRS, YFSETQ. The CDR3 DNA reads TGCGCCAGCAGCCCCAGGACTAGTGTAGGAGAGACCCAGTACTTC. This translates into CASSPRTSVGETQYF.

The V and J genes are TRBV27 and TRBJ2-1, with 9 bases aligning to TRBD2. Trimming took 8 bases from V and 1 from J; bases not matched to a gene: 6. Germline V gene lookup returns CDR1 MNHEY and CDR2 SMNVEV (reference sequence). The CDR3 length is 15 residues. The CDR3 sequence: CASGSSGRSYNEQFF. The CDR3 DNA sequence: TGTGCCAGCGGAAGTAGCGGGAGATCCTACAATGAGCAGTTCTTC.

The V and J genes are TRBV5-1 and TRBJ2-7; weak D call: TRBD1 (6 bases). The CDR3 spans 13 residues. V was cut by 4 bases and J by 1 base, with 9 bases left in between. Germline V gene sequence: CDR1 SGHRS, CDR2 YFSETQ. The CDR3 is CASSPGESYEQYF. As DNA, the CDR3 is TGCGCCAGCAGCCCAGGGGAATCCTACGAGCAGTACTTC.

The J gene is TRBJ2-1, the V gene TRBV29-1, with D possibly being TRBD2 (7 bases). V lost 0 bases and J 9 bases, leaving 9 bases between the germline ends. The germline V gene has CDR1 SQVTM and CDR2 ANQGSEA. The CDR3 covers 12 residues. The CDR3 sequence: CSVEEGGAEQFF. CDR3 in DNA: TGCAGCGTTGAAGAAGGGGGGGCTGAGCAGTTCTTC.